This T cell receptor (beta chain) was identified in a study of shared clonotypes between healthy human individuals. Only Caucasian adults living in Nashville, Tennessee made up the donor group. Study observations and caveats: Compared with memory subsets, naive subsets generally had larger estimated richness.

Deep-level running was used for the assay. Sorted-subset replicate PCRs used about 190 ng of genomic DNA. This amount corresponded to 30,000 to 35,000 T cell genomes. The repertoire was sequenced with immunoSEQ multiplex PCR; TCRdb's copy has only in-frame clones and lacks some. Of about 1.5 million clones in the sample, roughly 96% were seen once. This clone was seen only once. What it binds is not known. V dropped 3 bases and J dropped 2; count of bases not matched to a gene: 12. CDR3 length: 18 residues. Germline-derived CDR1 and CDR2 are SGHRS and YFSETQ. This TCR came from a man aged 25 to 40 in good health. The chain is built from TRBV5-1 and TRBJ1-3; 9 bases match TRBD1. Sequences were obtained from naive CD4+ T cells sorted from blood. Subset defined: CD45RA+ positively selected. Here the CDR3 reads CASSSSPPGQGAGNTIYF. The CDR3, as DNA: TGCGCCAGCAGCTCATCTCCTCCGGGACAGGGTGCTGGAAACACCATATATTTT. Variable domain in full (rest from reference TRBV5-1 and TRBJ1-3): KAGVTQTPRYLIKTRGQQVTLSCSPISGHRSVSWYQQTPGQGLQFLFEYFSETQRNKGNFPGRFSGRQFSNSRSEMNVSTLELGDSALYLCASSSSPPGQGAGNTIYFGEGSWLTVV.